Below, 11 T cell receptor beta chains from the same sample are listed, as sequenced in a study of T cells after yellow fever vaccination. MiXCR, applied by TCRdb to the 5' RACE reads, yields one record per CDR3 protein. The sample holds just under 600,000 distinct CDR3 sequences, less than 15% seen once. This specimen was PBMCs, taken on the day of the yellow fever booster vaccination. These receptor sequences come from a young man who received the YFV17D yellow fever vaccine.

The chain carries TRBV7-2 and TRBJ2-3; the D is unclear. The germline V gene encodes CDR1 SGHTA and CDR2 FQGNSA. The CDR3 runs to 13 residues. Between the trimmed V and J ends, which lost 1 base and 4 bases, there was a span of 6 bases. The CDR3 loop is CASSLELPDTQYF. The CDR3 DNA is TGTGCCAGCAGCTTAGAACTACCAGATACGCAGTATTTT.

CDR3 coding DNA: TGTGCCAGCAGTTCCCAGGGGGGGGTGAACACTGAAGCTTTCTTT. Amino acid sequence: CASSSQGGVNTEAFF. This chain connects TRBV12-3 or TRBV12-4 to TRBJ1-1, with 7 bases that match TRBD1. With 4 bases clipped from V and 0 bases from J, the junction kept 5 bases outside the gene matches. The CDR3 extends over 15 amino acids.

This clonotype was observed a single time. The chain recombines TRBV5-1 with TRBJ1-4; a weak D match, TRBD1 (6 bases). Germline CDR1 reads SGHRS; CDR2 reads YFSETQ. Trimming removed 5 bases at V and 5 bases at J, with 19 bases between. The CDR3 extends over 16 amino acids. This chain's CDR3 is CASRMVGTTPNEKLFF. CDR3 coding DNA: TGCGCCAGCAGAATGGTTGGGACAACTCCGAATGAAAAACTGTTTTTT.

This clonotype was seen only a few times. The chain is built from TRBV25-1 and TRBJ2-5; D is unresolved. Trimming pared 1 base from V and 4 bases from J, leaving 4 bases between. Per germline, CDR1 MGHDK and CDR2 SYGVNS. This CDR3 spans 12 amino acids. CDR3 coding DNA: TGTGCCAGCAGTGAATGGGTAGAGACCCAGTACTTC. Translated: CASSEWVETQYF.

V usage is TRBV11-2 and J usage is TRBJ2-3, with D perhaps matching TRBD2 (5 bases). With 3 bases removed from V and 4 bases from J, the gap between germline ends came to 11 bases. Per germline, CDR1 SGHAT and CDR2 FQNNGV. The CDR3 has 14 amino acids. The CDR3 sequence is CASSFGFGADTQYF. CDR3 DNA: TGTGCCAGCAGCTTTGGCTTCGGGGCAGATACGCAGTATTTT.

This clonotype was seen a handful of times. This chain links TRBV7-9 with TRBJ2-4; D not certain. Looked up from germline, CDR1 is SEHNR and CDR2 is FQNEAQ (reference sequence). The length of the CDR3 is 14 residues. Between the trimmed V and J ends, which lost 5 bases and 1 base, there was a span of 9 bases. CDR3 coding DNA: TGTGCCAGCAGCCAAGGTGCTGCCAAAAACATTCAGTACTTC. Its protein product is CASSQGAAKNIQYF.

This clonotype was seen a few times. The chain is built from TRBV3-1 and TRBJ2-7; D remains unclear. The germline V gene encodes CDR1 LGHDT and CDR2 YNNKEL (reference sequence). V lost 0 bases and J lost 6, with 12 bases in between. The CDR3 is 14 amino acids. CDR3 in DNA: TGTGCCAGCAGCCAAGAGCGTGACTGGGTCGAGCAGTACTTC. Encoded protein: CASSQERDWVEQYF.

The J gene is TRBJ1-3, the V gene TRBV18; no reliable D call. CDR3 length equals 15 residues. Germline V gene data show CDR1 as KGHSH and CDR2 as LQKENI. V was clipped by 3 bases and J by 0 bases, with 9 bases between them. CDR3 sequence reads: CASSPRDSSGNTIYF. The CDR3 DNA follows: TGTGCCAGCTCACCTAGGGATTCCTCTGGAAACACCATATATTTT.

This chain joins TRBV10-3 and TRBJ2-5; the D is unclear. CDR1 is ENHRY and CDR2 is SYGVKD in the germline V gene. V gave up 6 bases and J gave up 1 base, with 9 bases separating them. The CDR3 contains 13 residues. This CDR3 is CAISQNIQETQYF. CDR3 nucleotides: TGTGCCATCAGCCAGAACATCCAAGAGACCCAGTACTTC.

The table lists this clonotype with many counts. J is TRBJ2-5 and V is TRBV7-2; possible D gene TRBD2, 6 bases. This CDR3 has 15 amino acids. Germline CDR1 SGHTA, CDR2 FQGNSA. V lost 3 bases and J 1 base, leaving 12 bases between the germline ends. DNA for the CDR3: TGTGCCAGCAGCTTCCAGGGAGGTCTCCAAGAGACCCAGTACTTC. Translated, it gives CASSFQGGLQETQYF.

This clonotype was observed many times. This chain links TRBV5-1 with TRBJ2-1; no clear D gene. The length of the CDR3 is 13 residues. Trimming took 7 bases from V and 9 from J, leaving 17 bases between them. Germline CDR1 is SGHRS and CDR2 is YFSETQ. This CDR3 is CASRLSPEFEQFF. The CDR3, as DNA: TGCGCCAGCCGCCTCTCCCCCGAGTTTGAGCAGTTCTTC.